These 25 T cell receptor beta chains were all obtained from the same sample, sequenced in a study of blood T cell repertoires in COVID-19. TCRdb's table, derived via immunoSEQ multiplex PCR, lists solely in-frame clones and lacks some. The top ten hold 1.5% to 2% of the sample, which has about 400,000 clones, roughly 91% seen once. Sequences were obtained from PBMCs or T cells enriched from blood (not recorded which). These receptors were obtained from a woman aged 30 to 39 who had recovered from COVID-19.

This rearrangement joins TRBV5-1 to TRBJ1-1; possibly TRBD1 for D (6 bases). The CDR3 totals 14 residues. Germline values: CDR1 SGHRS, CDR2 YFSETQ. The germline V and J ends were trimmed by 0 bases and 4 bases, with 10 bases remaining between them. In nucleotides, the CDR3 is TGCGCCAGCAGCTTGGTGTTAGGGGGCACTGAAGCTTTCTTT. As protein: CASSLVLGGTEAFF.

The gene calls are TRBV5-6 and TRBJ2-1; a possible D gene is TRBD1 (5 bases). CDR1 SGHDT and CDR2 YYEEEE come from the germline V gene. Trimming stripped 4 bases from V and 9 bases from J, with 17 bases between. The CDR3 contains 14 residues. The CDR3 spells CASSNTDSLFEQFF. CDR3 DNA: TGTGCCAGCAGCAACACTGACAGTCTATTTGAGCAGTTCTTC. Complete variable domain (other parts from reference TRBV5-6 and TRBJ2-1): DAGVTQSPTHLIKTRGQQVTLRCSPKSGHDTVSWYQQALGQGPQFIFQYYEEEERQRGNFPDRFSGHQFPNYSSELNVNALLLGDSALYLCASSNTDSLFEQFFGPGTRLTVL.

For the CDR3, the DNA is TGTGCCAGCAGAGCTTCTACTAGCGGGAGCTACGAGCAGTACTTC. This encodes CASRASTSGSYEQYF. The J gene is TRBJ2-7, the V gene TRBV2; 11 nucleotides match TRBD2. V gave up 6 bases and J gave up 3 bases; unmatched junction bases: 7. The germline CDR1 and CDR2 sequences are SNHLY and FYNNEI. The CDR3 covers 15 residues.

The rearrangement uses TRBV28 and TRBJ1-1; D might be TRBD1 (6 bases). This CDR3 region has 14 residues. Germline V lookup: CDR1 MDHEN, CDR2 SYDVKM. Between the trimmed V and J ends, which lost 6 bases and 1 base, there was a span of 12 bases. The CDR3 here is CASRVLQGNTEAFF. CDR3 sequence (DNA): TGTGCCAGCAGGGTACTACAGGGGAACACTGAAGCTTTCTTT.

This clone was observed many times. The chain recombines TRBV27 with TRBJ2-5, with D possibly TRBD1 on 6 matching bases. The CDR3 runs 14 residues. In germline, CDR1 is MNHEY, CDR2 SMNVEV (reference sequence). V gave up 4 bases and J gave up 5 bases, with 14 bases separating them. Written as DNA, the CDR3 is TGTGCCAGCAGTTCCGAGGGGGAAGGGGAGACCCAGTACTTC. It yields the protein CASSSEGEGETQYF.

This clone has just one count. The chain carries TRBV6-5 and TRBJ1-5, with D perhaps matching TRBD1 (6 bases). CDR1 MNHEY and CDR2 SVGAGI come from the germline V gene. V lost 7 bases and J lost 6, with 13 bases in between. The CDR3 covers 13 residues. In DNA, the CDR3 is TGTGCCAGCACCACAGGGTTGACTCAGCCCCAGCATTTT. Its protein product is CASTTGLTQPQHF.

The rearrangement joins TRBV11-2 to TRBJ2-2; D is possibly TRBD1 (5 bases). CDR3 length equals 17 residues. Germline lookup yields CDR1 SGHAT and CDR2 FQNNGV. Trimming removed 8 bases from V and 4 bases from J, with 23 bases in between. The CDR3 region has the DNA TGTGCCAGCTATTGGGGCCTCCCCCACCAGGGCACCGGGGAGCTGTTTTTT. Translated, it gives CASYWGLPHQGTGELFF.

The chain joins TRBV5-1 to TRBJ2-7, with TRBD2 matching 10 bases. The CDR3 is 16 amino acids. The germline gives CDR1 SGHRS, CDR2 YFSETQ. The V gene end was trimmed by 1 base and the J gene end by 3 bases; junction bases not matched to a gene: 7. The CDR3 reads CASSLNLAGVNYEQYF. The CDR3 DNA is TGCGCCAGCAGCTTGAACCTAGCGGGGGTAAACTACGAGCAGTACTTC.

The chain employs TRBV3-1 (or the pseudogene TRBV3-2) and TRBJ1-2, with 7 bases lining up with TRBD1. Germline CDR1 LGHDT, CDR2 YNNKEL (reference sequence). This CDR3 comprises 16 residues. Trimming at V came to 5 bases and at J to 2 bases, leaving 11 bases not matched to a gene. CDR3: CASSFGGGGANYGYTF. CDR3 bases: TGTGCCAGCAGCTTCGGAGGGGGCGGGGCCAACTATGGCTACACCTTC.

The V and J genes are TRBV6-5 and TRBJ1-5, with a tentative D call TRBD1 (6 bases). The germline V and J ends were trimmed by 6 bases and 3 bases, with 9 bases remaining between them. CDR3 length: 13 amino acids. CDR1 MNHEY and CDR2 SVGAGI come from the germline V gene. CDR3 nucleotide sequence: TGTGCCAGCAGGGCAGGGGTCAATCAGCCCCAGCATTTT. This sequence encodes CASRAGVNQPQHF.

The CDR3 coding sequence is TGCGCCAGCAGCGGTAGCGGGAGTACTTGGGAGACCCAGTACTTC. Translating it yields CASSGSGSTWETQYF. The chain uses TRBV4-1 and TRBJ2-5; 9 bases align to TRBD2. The CDR3 is 15 amino acids. V shed 5 bases, J shed 5 bases, and the junction held 9 bases outside the gene matches. The germline V gene encodes CDR1 MGHRA and CDR2 YSYEKL.

The chain recombines TRBV5-1 with TRBJ2-7, with D tentatively TRBD1 (6 bases). Trimming shortened V by 4 bases and J by 4 bases, and 18 bases separated the two germline ends. The CDR3 contains 15 residues. Germline CDR1 SGHRS, CDR2 YFSETQ. The chain's CDR3 is CASSGEGDPTYEQYF. CDR3 coding DNA: TGCGCCAGCAGCGGAGAGGGGGATCCTACATACGAGCAGTACTTC. Together with reference TRBV5-1 and TRBJ2-7, the CDR3 gives the full variable domain: KAGVTQTPRYLIKTRGQQVTLSCSPISGHRSVSWYQQTPGQGLQFLFEYFSETQRNKGNFPGRFSGRQFSNSRSEMNVSTLELGDSALYLCASSGEGDPTYEQYFGPGTRLTVT.

This chain joins TRBV27 and TRBJ1-5, with D maybe TRBD1 (6 bases). Germline lookup yields CDR1 MNHEY and CDR2 SMNVEV (reference sequence). Trimming took 5 bases from V and 6 from J, leaving 11 bases between them. The CDR3 is 13 amino acids. CDR3 loop: CASSGGSGQPQHF. CDR3 sequence (DNA): TGTGCCAGCAGTGGGGGCTCGGGTCAGCCCCAGCATTTT.

The chain carries TRBV7-9 and TRBJ2-5; 10 bases are a match to TRBD1. J gave up 5 bases and V 5 bases, and 5 bases lay outside the gene matches. The CDR3 totals 14 residues. CDR1 is SEHNR and CDR2 is FQNEAQ in the germline V gene (reference sequence). Here the CDR3 reads CASSQRTGGETQYF. The CDR3 DNA follows: TGTGCCAGCAGCCAAAGGACAGGGGGGGAGACCCAGTACTTC.

This chain connects TRBV5-1 to TRBJ2-3; D might be TRBD1 (6 bases). Germline CDR1 SGHRS, CDR2 YFSETQ. This CDR3 has 14 amino acids. The V and J ends lost 4 bases and 2 bases respectively, with 11 bases between them. CDR3 coding DNA: TGCGCCAGCAGCACACAGGGAGACACAGATACGCAGTATTTT. This encodes CASSTQGDTDTQYF.

The table lists this clone with many counts. The chain employs TRBV24-1 and TRBJ1-2, with 8 bases that match TRBD1. V trimming: 6 bases; J trimming: 7 bases; junction bases outside the gene matches: 9. Germline loops: CDR1 KGHDR, CDR2 SFDVKD. The CDR3 consists of 14 residues. CDR3 DNA sequence: TGTGCCACCAGTTCCTCGGACAGGGACAGTGGCTACACCTTC. This sequence encodes CATSSSDRDSGYTF.

This chain links TRBV4-2 with TRBJ2-1, with 12 bases that match TRBD2. Germline CDR1 reads LGHNA; CDR2 reads YNFKEQ. Trimming cost V 0 bases and J 5 bases; bases outside gene matches: 14. The CDR3 is made up of 20 amino acids. The chain's CDR3 is CASSQDLPSGGAIWHNEQFF. The CDR3 DNA reads as TGTGCCAGCAGCCAAGATCTCCCTAGCGGGGGGGCTATCTGGCACAATGAGCAGTTCTTC.

This chain joins TRBV7-9 and TRBJ2-3; TRBD2 aligns across 11 bases. J lost 5 bases, V lost 2 bases, and 3 bases had no gene match. The CDR3 has 15 amino acids. From germline, CDR1 is SEHNR and CDR2 FQNEAQ (reference sequence). Here the CDR3 DNA reads TGTGCCAGCAGCTTACGACTAGCGGGGCGAGATACGCAGTATTTT. Translating it yields CASSLRLAGRDTQYF. Drawing the rest from reference TRBV7-9 and TRBJ2-3, the complete variable domain is DTGVSQNPRHKITKRGQNVTFRCDPISEHNRLYWYRQTLGQGPEFLTYFQNEAQLEKSRLLSDRFSAERPKGSFSTLEIQRTEQGDSAMYLCASSLRLAGRDTQYFGPGTRLTVL.

J is TRBJ2-3 and V is TRBV28; tentative D call: TRBD1 (6 bases). V gave up 5 bases and J gave up 11 bases, with 8 bases separating them. Germline V gives CDR1 MDHEN, CDR2 SYDVKM. The CDR3 length is 10 residues. The CDR3 region has the DNA TGTGCCAGCAGTCGAGGGGGGCAGTATTTT. It is translated as CASSRGGQYF.

J is TRBJ1-4 and V is TRBV19, with TRBD1 matching over 9 bases. CDR3 length equals 14 residues. V shed 4 bases and J 8 bases; nucleotides not matched to a gene: 5. Germline V CDR1 and CDR2: LNHDA, SQIVND (reference sequence). This CDR3 reads CASSTGTGREKLFF. DNA of the CDR3: TGTGCCAGTAGTACCGGGACAGGGAGGGAAAAACTGTTTTTT. Full variable domain (remainder filled in from reference TRBV19 and TRBJ1-4): DGGITQSPKYLFRKEGQNVTLSCEQNLNHDAMYWYRQDPGQGLRLIYYSQIVNDFQKGDIAEGYSVSREKKESFPLTVTSAQKNPTAFYLCASSTGTGREKLFFGSGTQLSVL.

This sequence joins TRBV28 and TRBJ2-1; TRBD2 matches at 8 bases. The CDR3 consists of 17 residues. Germline trimming cut 2 bases from V and 7 bases from J; bases unmatched to any gene: 13. Looked up from germline, CDR1 is MDHEN and CDR2 is SYDVKM. The DNA for the CDR3 is TGTGCCAGCAGTTTAATGACTAGCGCCTCGGGGGCAAATGAGCAGTTCTTC. Protein product: CASSLMTSASGANEQFF.

The genes are TRBV28 and TRBJ1-1, with 11 bases matching TRBD1. CDR1 is MDHEN and CDR2 is SYDVKM in the germline V gene. V was pared by 4 bases and J by 1 base, with 11 bases of the junction left unmatched. The CDR3 spans 18 residues. The CDR3 loop reads CASSSPGQGGSGNTEAFF. Here the CDR3 DNA reads TGTGCCAGCAGTTCCCCGGGACAGGGGGGGTCGGGGAACACTGAAGCTTTCTTT. The full variable domain, with the rest looked up from reference TRBV28 and TRBJ1-1, is DVKVTQSSRYLVKRTGEKVFLECVQDMDHENMFWYRQDPGLGLRLIYFSYDVKMKEKGDIPEGYSVSREKKERFSLILESASTNQTSMYLCASSSPGQGGSGNTEAFFGQGTRLTVV.

The chain joins TRBV7-6 to TRBJ1-4; 7 positions match TRBD1. This CDR3 comprises 15 residues. Germline CDR1 is SGHVS and CDR2 is FNYEAQ. Germline trimming cut 5 bases from V and 5 bases from J; bases unmatched to any gene: 8. CDR3 sequence: CASSRRDRENEKLFF. CDR3 DNA: TGTGCCAGCAGCCGCCGGGACAGAGAAAATGAAAAACTGTTTTTT.

The chain is built from TRBV28 and TRBJ2-3; TRBD2 aligns across 10 bases. The V and J ends lost 3 bases and 6 bases, in that order; junction bases with no gene match: 9. Germline CDR1 and CDR2: MDHEN and SYDVKM. The CDR3 extends over 16 amino acids. The CDR3 here is CASSFQLAGSVDTQYF. The CDR3 DNA is TGTGCCAGCAGTTTTCAACTAGCGGGAAGTGTGGATACGCAGTATTTT.

The chain uses TRBV4-1 and TRBJ2-2; D is perhaps TRBD2 (5 bases). CDR3 length equals 19 residues. V was trimmed by 1 base and J by 8 bases, leaving 26 bases between them. Germline assignment: CDR1 MGHRA and CDR2 YSYEKL. In DNA, the CDR3 is TGCGCCAGCAGCCAAGGGATGGTAGATATCTTTTCGGGGTCTGGGGAGCTGTTTTTT. Its translation: CASSQGMVDIFSGSGELFF.